This T cell receptor beta chain was sequenced for a study of T cells after posttransplantation cyclophosphamide. A marrow graft followed busulfan-fludarabine conditioning, with cyclophosphamide on days +3 and +4. Clones were read by immunoSEQ multiplex PCR, and TCRdb kept only the in-frame ones, dropping some. The table lists 6,000 to 9,500 clones, around 82% of them singletons. Germline CDR1 reads LGHNA; CDR2 reads YNFKEQ. The V and J ends lost 6 bases and 3 bases respectively, with 12 bases between them. CDR3 size: 15 residues. By share of the sample, this clone is medium-sized. This specimen consisted of CD4+ T cells sorted from blood, obtained 950 to 1,200 days after allogeneic stem cell transplant with posttransplant cyclophosphamide. This chain uses TRBV4-2 with TRBJ2-6; tentative D call: TRBD1 (6 bases). This receptor was taken from a female patient aged 35 to 55 who received an allogeneic stem cell transplant from a related donor, was CMV-positive, and had no GVHD. Some T cells may have originated in the graft donor. CDR3 in amino acids: CASRDSSFGANVLTF. In nucleotides, the CDR3 is TGTGCCAGCAGGGACAGCTCTTTTGGGGCCAACGTCCTGACTTTC.